This record looks at one TCR beta chain sequence and its context. Sequencing was performed with immunoSEQ multiplex PCR; in TCRdb, only in-frame clones are kept and a portion is missing. The table has approximately 59,000 clones, about 85% seen once. V dropped 1 base and J dropped 0 bases, with 16 bases sitting between them. The CDR3 length is 18 residues. The V gene's germline CDR1 is SGHVS and CDR2 FQNEAQ. The record originates from a study of OX40 agonist ivuxolimab in advanced cancers. For the study at large: Mean age 60 years, range about 20 to 79; 82.7% male. Prior anti-PD-1, anti-PD-L1 or anti-CTLA-4 therapy did not bar entry, and 40% to 45% had some.

With autoimmune disease history or systemic immunosuppression, patients were excluded. Blood was sampled at baseline, cycle 4 day 1, and cycle 7 day 1. V usage is TRBV7-8 and J usage is TRBJ1-3; TRBD1 might be the D (6 bases). The TCR sequence derives from an adult with an advanced solid tumor such as melanoma, head and neck, liver or kidney cancer. Sequences were derived from CD4+ or CD8+ T cells sorted from blood, sampled in a trial of the OX40 agonist ivuxolimab. CDR3 DNA: TGTGCCAGCAGCTTAGTTGGACAGATTCTACTCTCTGGAAACACCATATATTTT. This translates into CASSLVGQILLSGNTIYF.